This TCR beta chain was profiled in a study of blood T cell repertoires in COVID-19 (TCRdb year 2020). In terms of the full investigation: Samples from collaborators originated in the United States, Italy and Spain and spanned both the acute and convalescent phases of COVID-19. The material from the prospective study consisted of cDNA or gDNA derived from T cells, B-cell-depleted T cells, or PBMCs. The dataset comprised deeply sampled blood TCRbeta repertoires from subjects exposed to, actively infected with, or recovered from COVID-19. The repertoires were made available in a free public database intended to serve as a resource for research on the immune response to SARS-CoV-2. Samples came from the ongoing ImmuneRACE study (first 160 participants) plus 1,254 subjects from 6 global collaborators. Nearly every sample came with metadata listing a de-identified subject ID, COVID-19 status, age in years and sex. HLA class I and class II types, where available, came from metadata supplied by the sample provider rather than from assay-based typing. What the work shows at the level of the full study, not this receptor alone: How much clinical and demographic metadata was included differed by source and by participant, and the metadata was provided uncurated.

There are 15 amino acids in the CDR3, from cysteine to phenylalanine inclusive. Just the 45-base CDR3 DNA is kept, in frame starting at base 1. Here V drops 2 bases and J drops 1 base, and the junction holds 6 bases not matched to any gene. The germline V gene specifies SGHRS as CDR1 and YFSETQ as CDR2. Notes on this clone: The antigen this receptor binds is unknown. Base qualities are missing; no much larger clone stands one base away.

In the prospective study, participants were roughly 18 to 100 years old, resided in about two dozen geographic areas of the United States, and were enrolled through a virtual design. In the prospective study, participants were assigned to cohorts based on the clinical history participants reported in a screening survey and a study questionnaire. Each participant in the prospective study had whole blood, serum and a nasopharyngeal or oropharyngeal swab collected by mobile phlebotomists. Prospective study participants could optionally give additional blood draws and questionnaires over an approximately 2-month period. Before DNA extraction, blood samples from the prospective study were shipped at room temperature or frozen. The immunoSEQ Assay, a bias-controlled multiplex PCR, was used to amplify TCRbeta CDR3 regions from genomic DNA. In the paper's pipeline: Nucleated cell counts per sample were estimated from amplification of reference gene primers within the assay. To quantify the absolute abundance of each unique TCRbeta CDR3 rearrangement, sequence reads were collapsed and filtered. For each sample, productive Simpson clonality was calculated as the square root of Simpson's diversity index over productive rearrangements. Imported from immuneACCESS, the table was reduced by TCRdb to in-frame sequences with V and J called. These copies leave out some clones; in studies compared against another copy, an unresolved V gene accounts for under half, and the cause of the remainder is not known. From that table come the V and J calls and clone size; the DNA was used to work out D and trimming. In this sample the table shows 150,000 to 200,000 clones, about 90% of which occur a single time. Of the sample, over 0.95% falls within the top ten clones.

The receptor's source is a human donor with acute COVID-19. The donor label of this sample is uncertain. Sequencing input: PBMCs or T cells enriched from blood (not recorded which). The V gene is TRBV5-1 and the J gene is TRBJ2-7; TRBD2 fits 7 bases in the junction. CDR3 sequence: CASSLRTSESYEQYF. The sequence in DNA is TGCGCCAGCAGCTTACGAACTAGCGAGTCCTACGAGCAGTACTTC.